The 9 T cell receptor beta chains below were found in one sample sequenced in a study of spatial heterogeneity in lung cancer. Study findings and constraints: Mutation counts in tumors were tracked by counts of expanded intratumoral alpha and beta TCRs.

Time point noted: sample taken at primary tumor resection. Their target antigens are unknown. TCRdb fed the 5' RACE reads into MiXCR, producing one record per CDR3 protein. The sample has about 18,000 distinct CDR3 sequences; approximately 9.5% are singletons. This specimen was lung tumor tissue, taken at surgery. These receptors were collected from a female donor with early-stage non-small cell lung cancer.

Points on this clonotype: Little can be read into the size of this beta chain, an off-target read in a library designed for alpha chains. The gene calls are TRBV7-6 and TRBJ1-1, with D maybe TRBD1 (6 bases). Trimming took 1 base from V and 5 from J, leaving 11 bases between them. Germline assignment: CDR1 SGHVS and CDR2 FNYEAQ. The CDR3 runs 14 residues. Written as DNA, the CDR3 is TGTGCCAGCAGCTTAGGGGGGGCTCGGACTGAAGCTTTCTTT. Protein product: CASSLGGARTEAFF. The variable domain in full, completed from reference TRBV7-6 and TRBJ1-1, reads GAGVSQSPRYKVTKRGQDVALRCDPISGHVSLYWYRQALGQGPEFLTYFNYEAQQDKSGLPNDRFSAERPEGSISTLTIQRTEQRDSAMYRCASSLGGARTEAFFGQGTRLTVV.

The sample holds a few counts of this clonotype. This beta chain represents an off-target read in a library built for alpha chains; its size is of limited meaning. The V and J genes are TRBV20-1 and TRBJ2-3; 8 bases match TRBD1. The CDR3 covers 14 residues. The germline CDR1 and CDR2 sequences are DFQATT and SNEGSKA (reference sequence). Trimming at V came to 0 bases and at J to 5 bases, leaving 4 bases not matched to a gene. CDR3 nucleotide sequence: TGCAGTGCTAGAGATCAGGGGGCGGGAGATACGCAGTATTTT. This encodes CSARDQGAGDTQYF.

In the case of this clonotype: This beta chain is an off-target read within a library intended for alpha chains, so its frequency means little. This rearrangement joins TRBV18 to TRBJ1-1, with 9 bases matching TRBD1. Germline trimming cut 3 bases from V and 11 bases from J; bases unmatched to any gene: 10. This CDR3 is built from 14 residues. Looked up from germline, CDR1 is KGHSH and CDR2 is LQKENI. CDR3 residues: CASSPISTGGEAFF. The CDR3 DNA sequence: TGTGCCAGCTCACCGATTTCGACAGGGGGGGAGGCTTTCTTT.

To note about this clonotype: Because this beta chain is a stray read in a library intended to capture alpha chains, its abundance should not be given much weight. The J gene is TRBJ2-7, the V gene TRBV12-3 or TRBV12-4; D perhaps matches TRBD1 (6 bases). Trimming took 6 bases from V and 5 from J, leaving 17 bases between them. The CDR3 spans 14 residues. The DNA for the CDR3 is TGTGCCAGCAGCGCCCCCAACAGGGTTAACGAGCAGTACTTC. Protein product: CASSAPNRVNEQYF.

Concerning this clonotype itself: For a library built for alpha chains, this beta chain is a stray read; little rests on its size. V and J are TRBV7-9 and TRBJ1-1; 9 bases agree with TRBD1. Germline CDR1 reads SEHNR; CDR2 reads FQNEAQ (reference sequence). The length of the CDR3 is 13 residues. The J segment lost 7 bases and the V segment lost 5 bases, leaving 5 bases of the junction unmatched. The CDR3 protein is CASSQTGGFEAFF. The CDR3 DNA follows: TGTGCCAGCAGCCAGACAGGGGGATTTGAAGCTTTCTTT.

This clonotype occurred a few times. The library was built for alpha chains, so this beta chain is an off-target read and its size means little. This chain connects TRBV10-3 to TRBJ2-1, with D possibly being TRBD1 (6 bases). V lost 3 bases and J lost 8, with 20 bases in between. The CDR3 spans 16 residues. From germline, CDR1 is ENHRY and CDR2 SYGVKD. CDR3 in amino acids: CAISDGPGTGSYEQFF. CDR3 in DNA: TGTGCCATCAGTGATGGCCCGGGAACAGGGAGCTATGAGCAGTTCTTC.

This clonotype was seen repeatedly, ten times or more. This beta chain lies outside the target of a library built for alpha chains; its clone size means little. The chain has TRBV10-3 and TRBJ1-1; TRBD1 aligns across 9 bases. This CDR3 has 13 amino acids. Germline values: CDR1 ENHRY, CDR2 SYGVKD. Unmatched junction bases numbered 7, after V lost 10 bases and J lost 4 bases. The CDR3 loop is CATQGAQGTEAFF. The DNA for the CDR3 is TGTGCCACACAGGGGGCGCAGGGCACTGAAGCTTTCTTT.

This clonotype showed up just a few times. This beta chain is a stray sequence in a library constructed for alpha chains; its clone size is not meaningful. This chain uses TRBV2 with TRBJ2-2; 9 bases agree with TRBD2. The germline V gene encodes CDR1 SNHLY and CDR2 FYNNEI. With V trimmed by 3 bases and J by 6 bases, 8 bases remained unmatched. The CDR3 spans 16 residues. This CDR3 is CASSDRLAGTAGELFF. Written as DNA, the CDR3 is TGTGCCAGCAGTGATAGGCTAGCGGGGACTGCCGGGGAGCTGTTTTTT.

This clonotype showed up many times. This beta chain is off target for a library built for alpha chains, so its abundance means little. The rearrangement joins TRBV12-3 or TRBV12-4 to TRBJ2-3; D is possibly TRBD2 (5 bases). The CDR3 length is 14 residues. V was trimmed by 3 bases and J by 0 bases, leaving 7 bases between them. The CDR3: CASSFGGSTDTQYF. CDR3 coding DNA: TGTGCCAGCAGTTTCGGCGGGAGCACAGATACGCAGTATTTT.